A single T cell receptor (beta chain) is shown here with its context. These data are taken from a study of cytomegalovirus exposure and HLA in healthy donors. V lost 3 bases and J lost 7; bases outside the gene matches: 11. CDR1 SGHRS and CDR2 YFSETQ come from the germline V gene. There are 15 residues in the CDR3. It was with 60 Vbeta and 13 Jbeta primers that the PCR ran. This table comes from immunoSEQ multiplex PCR, and its TCRdb copy is limited to in-frame clones, with some not included. This table has about 160,000 clones, 70% to 80% appearing once. The sequenced sample consisted of PBMCs. The rearrangement uses TRBV5-1 and TRBJ2-7; 9 nucleotides agree with TRBD1. The receptor comes from a man aged 50 or older in good health and CMV-seropositive. The CDR3 loop reads CASSSTGTGSAEQYF. CDR3 in DNA: TGCGCCAGCAGCTCAACCGGGACAGGGTCTGCAGAGCAGTACTTC.